The 10 T cell receptor beta chains below all came from one sample that was sequenced in a study of identical twins. TCRdb called the 5' RACE reads again in MiXCR, with one record for every CDR3 protein. The sample gives about 530,000 distinct CDR3 sequences, 13% to 15% of which show up once; roughly 0.43% is in the top ten. Another study also made use of these data, one on yellow fever vaccine responses in identical twins.

Sequencing was performed on CD4+ T cells sorted from blood. The receptors originated from a young woman in good health.

This clonotype was recorded a few times. The rearrangement links TRBV28 to TRBJ1-1; D is possibly TRBD1 (6 bases). The CDR3 is 14 residues long. Germline V gene sequence: CDR1 MDHEN, CDR2 SYDVKM. V lost 5 bases to trimming and J lost 1 base, with 11 bases between them. The CDR3 region is CASSVTGKNTEAFF. For the CDR3, the DNA is TGTGCCAGCAGTGTGACAGGCAAGAACACTGAAGCTTTCTTT.

The CDR3 sequence: CASSKGQEHDYNEQFF. The DNA of the CDR3 is TGTGCCAGCAGCAAAGGACAGGAACACGATTACAATGAGCAGTTCTTC. The J gene is TRBJ2-1, the V gene TRBV21-1; the DNA was not used to check the table's D call, TRBD1. TRBV21-1 is annotated as a pseudogene. This CDR3 is built from 16 residues.

This clonotype has just a few counts. The chain has TRBV5-1 and TRBJ2-1; D is uncertain. V was pared by 0 bases and J by 9 bases, with 10 bases between. The CDR3 totals 13 residues. CDR1 SGHRS and CDR2 YFSETQ come from the germline V gene. In nucleotides, the CDR3 is TGCGCCAGCAGCTTGGCCGAGGTAGGTGAGCAGTTCTTC. Translation: CASSLAEVGEQFF.

This clonotype was counted between two and nine times. The genes are TRBV29-1 and TRBJ2-5; 8 bases line up with TRBD1. Germline CDR1 reads SQVTM; CDR2 reads ANQGSEA. Germline trimming cut 7 bases from V and 3 bases from J; bases unmatched to any gene: 4. CDR3 length: 12 amino acids. CDR3 amino acids: CSGTGKEETQYF. The CDR3 DNA sequence: TGCAGCGGGACAGGGAAGGAAGAGACCCAGTACTTC.

J is TRBJ1-3 and V is TRBV20-1; no definite D call. CDR1 is DFQATT and CDR2 is SNEGSKA in the germline V gene (reference sequence). This CDR3 region has 15 residues. V gave up 0 bases and J gave up 2 bases, with 11 bases separating them. CDR3 region: CSARDPESPGNTIYF. DNA of the CDR3: TGCAGTGCTAGAGATCCAGAATCCCCTGGAAACACCATATATTTT.

In this sample, this clonotype turned up many times. The chain joins TRBV20-1 to TRBJ1-2; weak D call: TRBD1 (5 bases). Germline loops: CDR1 DFQATT, CDR2 SNEGSKA (reference sequence). The V end lost 6 bases, the J end lost 8 bases, and 16 bases lay between the germline ends. This CDR3 comprises 12 residues. CDR3 nucleotides: TGCAGTGCCACCAGCTGGGGGACGGGCTACACCTTC. Translation: CSATSWGTGYTF.

This clonotype has only a few counts. This rearrangement joins TRBV6-5 to TRBJ1-2; weak D call: TRBD1 (6 bases). The CDR3 runs to 14 residues. Looked up from germline, CDR1 is MNHEY and CDR2 is SVGAGI. V lost 4 bases and J 7 bases, leaving 16 bases between the germline ends. The CDR3 region has the DNA TGTGCCAGCAGTTCGCCCGGGGGCCTTGGTGGCTACACCTTC. Translation: CASSSPGGLGGYTF.

This clonotype was detected a few times. The DNA for the CDR3 is TGCAGCGCCGCCCAGAGACTAGCGCGGAGGGTGGATGAGCAGTTCTTC. Translation gives CSAAQRLARRVDEQFF. This sequence joins TRBV29-1 and TRBJ2-1; the match to TRBD2 covers 8 bases. Germline-derived CDR1 and CDR2 are SQVTM and ANQGSEA. The CDR3 is 16 amino acids. V trimming: 7 bases; J trimming: 8 bases; junction bases outside the gene matches: 19.

This clonotype turned up a few times. The chain has TRBV28 and TRBJ2-6, with D unresolved. Trimming cost V 2 bases and J 0 bases, with 5 bases left between them. The CDR3 has 15 residues. Germline CDR1 is MDHEN and CDR2 is SYDVKM. The CDR3 nucleotides are TGTGCCAGCAGTTTAGACCACTCTGGGGCCAACGTCCTGACTTTC. Translating it yields CASSLDHSGANVLTF.

This clonotype was counted only a few times. The rearrangement links TRBV5-1 to TRBJ2-1, with 10 bases identical to TRBD1. Trimming took 0 bases from V and 6 from J; bases not matched to a gene: 3. The CDR3 has 15 amino acids. Germline V gene sequence: CDR1 SGHRS, CDR2 YFSETQ. The CDR3 here is CASSLVRQGANEQFF. The CDR3 bases are TGCGCCAGCAGCTTGGTGAGACAGGGGGCCAATGAGCAGTTCTTC. Filled out from reference TRBV5-1 and TRBJ2-1, the complete variable domain reads KAGVTQTPRYLIKTRGQQVTLSCSPISGHRSVSWYQQTPGQGLQFLFEYFSETQRNKGNFPGRFSGRQFSNSRSEMNVSTLELGDSALYLCASSLVRQGANEQFFGPGTRLTVL.